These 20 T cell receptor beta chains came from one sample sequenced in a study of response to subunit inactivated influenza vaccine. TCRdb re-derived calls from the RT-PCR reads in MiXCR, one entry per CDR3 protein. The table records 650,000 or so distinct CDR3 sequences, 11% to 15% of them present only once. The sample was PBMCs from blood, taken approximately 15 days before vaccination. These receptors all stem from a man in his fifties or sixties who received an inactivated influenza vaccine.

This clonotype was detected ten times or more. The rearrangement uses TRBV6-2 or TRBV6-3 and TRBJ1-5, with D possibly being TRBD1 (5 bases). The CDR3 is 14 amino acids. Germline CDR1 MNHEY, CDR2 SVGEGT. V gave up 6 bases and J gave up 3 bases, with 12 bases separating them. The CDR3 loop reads CASSLDSHNQPQHF. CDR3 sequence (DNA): TGTGCCAGCAGCCTAGACAGTCACAATCAGCCCCAGCATTTT.

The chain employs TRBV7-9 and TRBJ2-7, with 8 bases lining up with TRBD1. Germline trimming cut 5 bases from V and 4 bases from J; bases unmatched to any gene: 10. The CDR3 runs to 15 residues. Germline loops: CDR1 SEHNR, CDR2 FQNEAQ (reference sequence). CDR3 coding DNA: TGTGCCAGCAGCCCCCCGGACAGGGTTGTTTACGAGCAGTACTTC. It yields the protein CASSPPDRVVYEQYF.

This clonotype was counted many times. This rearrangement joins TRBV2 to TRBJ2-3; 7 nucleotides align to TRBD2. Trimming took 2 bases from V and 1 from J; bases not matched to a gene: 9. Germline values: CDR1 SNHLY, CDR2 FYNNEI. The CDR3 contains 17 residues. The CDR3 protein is CASSESLGGPGTDTQYF. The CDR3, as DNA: TGTGCCAGCAGTGAATCGTTGGGAGGGCCTGGCACAGATACGCAGTATTTT.

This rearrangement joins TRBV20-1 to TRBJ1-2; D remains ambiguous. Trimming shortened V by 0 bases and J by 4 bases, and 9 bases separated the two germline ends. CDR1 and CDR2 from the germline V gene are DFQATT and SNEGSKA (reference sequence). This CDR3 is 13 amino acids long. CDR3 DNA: TGCAGTGCTAGAGATTACCGGCTCTATGGCTACACCTTC. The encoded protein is CSARDYRLYGYTF.

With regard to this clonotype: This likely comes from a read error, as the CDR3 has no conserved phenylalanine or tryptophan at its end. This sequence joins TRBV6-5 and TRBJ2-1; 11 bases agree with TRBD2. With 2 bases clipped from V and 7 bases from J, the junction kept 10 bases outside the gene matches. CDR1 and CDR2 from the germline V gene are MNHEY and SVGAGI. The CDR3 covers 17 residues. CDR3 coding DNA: TGTGCCAGCAGTTACGGTAGCGGGAGGGCCGCTTGGAATGAGCAGTTCATC. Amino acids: CASSYGSGRAAWNEQFI.

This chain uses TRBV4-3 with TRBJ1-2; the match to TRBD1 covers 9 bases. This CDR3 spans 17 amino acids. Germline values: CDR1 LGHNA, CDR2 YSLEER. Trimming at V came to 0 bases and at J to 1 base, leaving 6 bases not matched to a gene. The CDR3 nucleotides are TGCGCCAGCAGCCAAGAAAGGGACAGGGCTAGTAACTATGGCTACACCTTC. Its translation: CASSQERDRASNYGYTF.

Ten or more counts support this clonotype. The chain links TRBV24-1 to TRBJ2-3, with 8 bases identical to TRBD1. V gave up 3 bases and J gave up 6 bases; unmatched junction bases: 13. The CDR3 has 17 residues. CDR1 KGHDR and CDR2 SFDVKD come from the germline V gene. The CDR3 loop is CATSDTTGGPVRDTQYF. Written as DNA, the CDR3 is TGTGCCACCAGTGATACTACAGGGGGTCCTGTGCGGGATACGCAGTATTTT.

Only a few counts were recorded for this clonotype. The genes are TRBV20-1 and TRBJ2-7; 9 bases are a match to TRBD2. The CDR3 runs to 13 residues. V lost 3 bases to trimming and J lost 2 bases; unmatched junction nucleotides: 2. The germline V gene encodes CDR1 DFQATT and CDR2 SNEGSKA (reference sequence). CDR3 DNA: TGCAGTGCTAGGTCTAGCGGGGCCTACGAGCAGTACTTC. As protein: CSARSSGAYEQYF.

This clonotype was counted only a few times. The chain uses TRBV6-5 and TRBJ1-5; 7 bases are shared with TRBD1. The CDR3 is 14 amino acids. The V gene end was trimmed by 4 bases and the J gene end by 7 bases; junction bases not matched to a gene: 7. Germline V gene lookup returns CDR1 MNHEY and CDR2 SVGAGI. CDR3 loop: CASSSRTGVQPQHF. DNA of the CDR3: TGTGCCAGCAGTTCCAGGACAGGCGTCCAGCCCCAGCATTTT.

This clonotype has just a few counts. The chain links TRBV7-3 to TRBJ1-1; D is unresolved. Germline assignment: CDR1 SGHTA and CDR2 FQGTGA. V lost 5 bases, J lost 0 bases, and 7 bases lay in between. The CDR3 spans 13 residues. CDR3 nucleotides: TGTGCCAGCAGCGATACAGTGAACACTGAAGCTTTCTTT. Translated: CASSDTVNTEAFF.

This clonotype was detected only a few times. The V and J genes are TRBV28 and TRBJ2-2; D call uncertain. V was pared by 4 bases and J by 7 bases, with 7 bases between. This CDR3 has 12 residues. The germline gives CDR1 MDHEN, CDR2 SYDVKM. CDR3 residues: CASSYGLGELFF. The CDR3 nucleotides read TGTGCCAGCAGTTACGGGCTCGGGGAGCTGTTTTTT.

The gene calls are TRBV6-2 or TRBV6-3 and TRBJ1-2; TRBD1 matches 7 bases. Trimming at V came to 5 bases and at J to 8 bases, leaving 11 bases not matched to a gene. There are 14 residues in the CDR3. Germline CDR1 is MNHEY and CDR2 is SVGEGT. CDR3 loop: CASSRTTGTQGYTF. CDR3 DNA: TGTGCCAGCAGTCGAACGACAGGGACTCAGGGCTACACCTTC.

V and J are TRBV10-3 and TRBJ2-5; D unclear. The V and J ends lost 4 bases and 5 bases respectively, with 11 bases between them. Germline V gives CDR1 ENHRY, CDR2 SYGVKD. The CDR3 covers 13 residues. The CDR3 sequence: CAISVGERETQYF. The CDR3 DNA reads TGTGCCATCAGTGTAGGAGAAAGGGAGACCCAGTACTTC.

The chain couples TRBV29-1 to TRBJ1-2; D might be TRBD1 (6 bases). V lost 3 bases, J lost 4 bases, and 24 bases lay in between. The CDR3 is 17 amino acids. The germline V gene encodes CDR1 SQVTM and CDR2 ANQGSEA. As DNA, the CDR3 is TGCAGCGTTGACCGGCCAGGGGAACCCCATAATAGCTATGGCTACACCTTC. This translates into CSVDRPGEPHNSYGYTF.

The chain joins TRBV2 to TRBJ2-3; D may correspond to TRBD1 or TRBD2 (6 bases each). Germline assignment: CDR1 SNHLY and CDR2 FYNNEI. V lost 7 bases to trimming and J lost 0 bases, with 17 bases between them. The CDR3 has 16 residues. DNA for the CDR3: TGTGCCAGCATCCTCCGGGGGCGGGGAAGCACAGATACGCAGTATTTT. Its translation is CASILRGRGSTDTQYF.

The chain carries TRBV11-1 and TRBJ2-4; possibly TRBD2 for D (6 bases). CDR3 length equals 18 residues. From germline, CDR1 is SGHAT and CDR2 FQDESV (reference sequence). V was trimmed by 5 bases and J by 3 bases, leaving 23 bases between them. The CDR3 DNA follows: TGTGCCAGCAGCAGTCCTGGCGGGGCCTTAGGTGACAAAAACATTCAGTACTTC. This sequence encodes CASSSPGGALGDKNIQYF.

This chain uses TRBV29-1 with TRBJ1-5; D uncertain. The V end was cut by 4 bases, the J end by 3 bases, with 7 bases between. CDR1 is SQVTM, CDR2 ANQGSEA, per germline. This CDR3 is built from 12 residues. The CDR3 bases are TGCAGCGTTGGGCAGAACAATCAGCCCCAGCATTTT. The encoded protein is CSVGQNNQPQHF.

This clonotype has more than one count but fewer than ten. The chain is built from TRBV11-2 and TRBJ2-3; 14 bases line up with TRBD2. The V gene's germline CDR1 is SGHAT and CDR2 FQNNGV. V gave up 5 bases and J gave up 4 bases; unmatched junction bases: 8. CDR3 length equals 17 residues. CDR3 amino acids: CASSLHAGLAGADTQYF. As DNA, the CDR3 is TGTGCCAGCAGCCTACATGCGGGACTAGCGGGAGCAGATACGCAGTATTTT. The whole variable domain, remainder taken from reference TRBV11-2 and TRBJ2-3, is EAGVAQSPRYKIIEKRQSVAFWCNPISGHATLYWYQQILGQGPKLLIQFQNNGVVDDSQLPKDRFSAERLKGVDSTLKIQPAKLEDSAVYLCASSLHAGLAGADTQYFGPGTRLTVL.

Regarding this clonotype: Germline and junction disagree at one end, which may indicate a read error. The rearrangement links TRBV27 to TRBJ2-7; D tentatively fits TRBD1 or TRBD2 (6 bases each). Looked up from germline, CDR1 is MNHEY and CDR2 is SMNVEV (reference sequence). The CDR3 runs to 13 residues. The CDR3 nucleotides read TGTGCCACCAGAGGGGGGAGTACATACGAGCAGTATTTC. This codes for CATRGGSTYEQYF.

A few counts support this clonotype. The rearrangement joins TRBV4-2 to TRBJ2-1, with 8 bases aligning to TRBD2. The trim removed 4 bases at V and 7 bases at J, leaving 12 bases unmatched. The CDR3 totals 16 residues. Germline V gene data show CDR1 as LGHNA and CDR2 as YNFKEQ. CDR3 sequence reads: CASSPATRGAGNEQFF. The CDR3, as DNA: TGTGCCAGCAGCCCCGCGACGCGGGGGGCGGGGAATGAGCAGTTCTTC.